This T cell receptor (beta chain) is drawn from a study of control samples from healthy donors and cancer patients. The V and J ends lost 0 bases and 10 bases, in that order; junction bases with no gene match: 14. This CDR3 has 17 amino acids. Germline CDR1 SGHNT, CDR2 YYREEE (reference sequence). Assay used: immunoSEQ multiplex PCR; TCRdb lists only in-frame clones, some missing. The profile shows around 70,000 clones, 75% to 90% of them singletons. This chain links TRBV5-4 with TRBJ2-1; 9 bases line up with TRBD2. The sequence was collected from a woman in her forties or fifties with colorectal cancer. The specimen was PBMCs. The CDR3 DNA reads TGTGCCAGCAGCTTGGCCGGGGGGTCGGGACTAGCTCGCGAGCAGTTCTTC. Its protein is CASSLAGGSGLAREQFF.